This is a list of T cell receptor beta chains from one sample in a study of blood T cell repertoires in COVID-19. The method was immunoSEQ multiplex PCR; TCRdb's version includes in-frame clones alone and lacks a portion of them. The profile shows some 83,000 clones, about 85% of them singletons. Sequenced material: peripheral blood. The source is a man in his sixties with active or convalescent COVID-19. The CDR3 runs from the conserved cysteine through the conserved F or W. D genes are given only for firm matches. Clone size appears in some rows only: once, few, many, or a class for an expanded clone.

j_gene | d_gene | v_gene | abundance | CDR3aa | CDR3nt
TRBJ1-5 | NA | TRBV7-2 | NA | CASSFRSPVNNQPQHF | TGTGCCAGCAGCTTCAGGTCCCCGGTAAACAATCAGCCCCAGCATTTT
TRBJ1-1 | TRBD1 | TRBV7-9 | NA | CASSLSGGTEAFF | TGTGCCAGCAGCTTGTCAGGGGGCACTGAAGCTTTCTTT
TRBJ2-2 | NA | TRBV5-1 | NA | CASIRAPGTGELFF | TGCGCCAGCATCAGGGCCCCGGGCACCGGGGAGCTGTTTTTT
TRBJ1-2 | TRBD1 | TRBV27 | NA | CASSPWGQGYTF | TGTGCCAGCAGTCCTTGGGGACAGGGATACACCTTC
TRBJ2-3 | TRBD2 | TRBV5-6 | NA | CASSHSGGPGDTQYF | TGTGCCAGCAGCCATAGCGGGGGTCCAGGTGATACGCAGTATTTT
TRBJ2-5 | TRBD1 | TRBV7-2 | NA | CASSLVGDRAETQYF | TGTGCCAGCAGCTTAGTCGGGGACAGGGCAGAGACCCAGTACTTC
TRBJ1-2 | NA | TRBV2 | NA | CASVSGSNYGYTF | TGTGCCAGCGTCTCAGGGTCGAACTATGGCTACACCTTC
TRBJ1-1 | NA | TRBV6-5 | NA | CASTGFGTEAFF | TGTGCCAGCACAGGGTTTGGCACTGAAGCTTTCTTT
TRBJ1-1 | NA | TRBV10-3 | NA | CAISEREGGTEAFF | TGTGCCATCAGTGAGAGGGAGGGGGGCACTGAAGCTTTCTTT
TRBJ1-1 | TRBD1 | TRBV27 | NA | CASRGTGNTEAFF | TGTGCCAGCAGGGGGACAGGGAACACTGAAGCTTTCTTT
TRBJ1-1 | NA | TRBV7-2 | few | CASSYVDSYTEAFF | TGTGCCAGCAGCTACGTGGACTCCTACACTGAAGCTTTCTTT
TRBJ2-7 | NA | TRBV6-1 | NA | CASSDFGQGSSYEQYF | TGTGCCAGCAGTGATTTCGGGCAGGGAAGCTCCTACGAGCAGTACTTC
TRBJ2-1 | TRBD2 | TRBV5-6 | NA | CASSLGTSGVRRGNEQFF | TGTGCCAGCAGCTTAGGCACTAGCGGGGTCAGGAGAGGGAATGAGCAGTTCTTC
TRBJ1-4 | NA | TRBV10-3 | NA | CAISERQQANEKLFF | TGTGCCATCAGTGAGCGGCAACAGGCTAATGAAAAACTGTTTTTT
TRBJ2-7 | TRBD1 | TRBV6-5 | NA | CASSYLQGFEQYF | TGTGCCAGCAGTTACTTACAGGGGTTCGAGCAGTACTTC
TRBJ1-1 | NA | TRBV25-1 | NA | CASSKQGLNTEAFF | TGTGCCAGCAGTAAACAGGGACTGAACACTGAAGCTTTCTTT
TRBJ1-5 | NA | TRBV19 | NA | CASSINAGSNQPQHF | TGTGCCAGTAGTATAAATGCAGGGAGCAATCAGCCCCAGCATTTT
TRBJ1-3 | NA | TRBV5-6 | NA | CASSLGRNTIYF | TGTGCCAGCAGCTTGGGGCGAAACACCATATATTTT
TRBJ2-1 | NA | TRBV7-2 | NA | CASSLVSSRRNEQFF | TGTGCCAGCAGCTTAGTAAGCTCCCGGAGGAATGAGCAGTTCTTC
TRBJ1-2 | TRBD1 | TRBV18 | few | CASSPPTGGTYGYTF | TGTGCCAGCTCACCACCGACAGGGGGCACCTATGGCTACACCTTC
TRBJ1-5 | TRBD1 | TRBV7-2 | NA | CASSRKTGGNQPQHF | TGTGCCAGCAGTCGAAAGACAGGGGGCAATCAGCCCCAGCATTTT
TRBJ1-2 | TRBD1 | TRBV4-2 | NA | CASSQSAGYQGDGYTF | TGTGCCAGCAGCCAATCGGCGGGGTATCAGGGGGATGGCTACACCTTC
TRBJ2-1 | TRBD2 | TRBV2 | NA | CASSLAGTTVGQFF | TGTGCCAGCAGTCTAGCGGGGACCACTGTTGGGCAGTTCTTC
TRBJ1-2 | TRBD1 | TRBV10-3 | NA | CAISGGQGRDGYTF | TGTGCCATCAGTGGGGGACAGGGGAGAGATGGCTACACCTTC
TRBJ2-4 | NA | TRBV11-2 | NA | CASSLGSLAKNIQYF | TGTGCCAGCAGCTTAGGGAGCCTAGCCAAAAACATTCAGTACTTC
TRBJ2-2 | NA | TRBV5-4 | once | CASSLDGTYTGELFF | TGTGCCAGCAGCTTGGACGGGACTTACACCGGGGAGCTGTTTTTT
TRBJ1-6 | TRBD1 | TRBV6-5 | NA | CASSYYRDRAMALHF | TGTGCCAGCAGTTACTACCGGGACAGGGCGATGGCCCTCCACTTT
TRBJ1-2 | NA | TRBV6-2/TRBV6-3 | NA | CASSFRVGDGYTF | TGTGCCAGCAGCTTCAGGGTTGGCGATGGCTACACCTTC
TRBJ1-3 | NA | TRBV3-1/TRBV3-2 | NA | CASSQKDSRASGNTIYF | TGTGCCAGCAGCCAGAAGGACAGTCGGGCGTCTGGAAACACCATATATTTT
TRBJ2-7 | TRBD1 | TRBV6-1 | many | CASSDGGTGVYEQYF | TGTGCCAGCAGTGATGGGGGGACAGGGGTCTACGAGCAGTACTTC
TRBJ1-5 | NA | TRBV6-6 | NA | CASSPGANQPQHF | TGTGCCAGCAGTCCAGGGGCGAATCAGCCCCAGCATTTT
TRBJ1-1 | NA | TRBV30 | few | CAWGSGFTEAFF | TGTGCCTGGGGATCAGGCTTCACTGAAGCTTTCTTT
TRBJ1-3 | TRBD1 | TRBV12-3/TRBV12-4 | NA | CASRRQGGNTIYF | TGTGCCAGCAGGAGACAGGGAGGAAACACCATATATTTT
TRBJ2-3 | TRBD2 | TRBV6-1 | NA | CASSEGTSGGGRDTQYF | TGTGCCAGCAGTGAAGGGACTAGCGGGGGGGGCAGAGATACGCAGTATTTT
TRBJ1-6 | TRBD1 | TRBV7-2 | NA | CASSTGPGQGGSPLHF | TGTGCCAGCAGCACCGGTCCGGGACAGGGTGGTTCACCCCTCCACTTT
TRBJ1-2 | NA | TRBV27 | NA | CASSLGSNINYGYTF | TGTGCCAGCAGTTTGGGCAGCAACATTAACTATGGCTACACCTTC
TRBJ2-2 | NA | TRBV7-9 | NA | CASSFGAGELFF | TGTGCCAGCAGCTTCGGGGCCGGGGAGCTGTTTTTT
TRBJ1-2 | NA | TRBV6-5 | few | CASSYGTPANYGYTF | TGTGCCAGCAGTTACGGGACACCCGCTAACTATGGCTACACCTTC
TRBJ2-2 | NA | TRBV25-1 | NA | CASSEFSRLGMTGELFF | TGTGCCAGCAGTGAATTTTCGAGGTTGGGTATGACCGGGGAGCTGTTTTTT
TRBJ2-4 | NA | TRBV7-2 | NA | CASSLRGIQNIQYF | TGTGCCAGCAGCTTAAGGGGGATCCAAAACATTCAGTACTTC
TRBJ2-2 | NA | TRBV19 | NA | CASSPQGHGWELFF | TGTGCCAGTAGTCCTCAAGGACACGGGTGGGAGCTGTTTTTT
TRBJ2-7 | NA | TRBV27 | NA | CASSTPTGTKQYF | TGTGCCAGCAGCACGCCGACAGGTACGAAACAGTACTTC
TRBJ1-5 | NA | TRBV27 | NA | CASKARDNNRPQHF | TGTGCCAGCAAGGCCAGGGACAATAATCGGCCCCAGCATTTT
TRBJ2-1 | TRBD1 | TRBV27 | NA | CASSKGPGQGRENEQFF | TGTGCCAGCAGTAAAGGCCCGGGACAGGGAAGGGAAAATGAGCAGTTCTTC
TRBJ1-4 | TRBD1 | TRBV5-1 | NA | CASRPGGTNEKLFF | TGCGCCAGCAGGCCAGGGGGTACTAATGAAAAACTGTTTTTT
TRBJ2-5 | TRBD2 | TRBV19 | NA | CASSPSGGVETQYF | TGTGCCAGTAGTCCTAGCGGGGGGGTGGAGACCCAGTACTTC
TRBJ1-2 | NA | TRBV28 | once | CASRGGAGYGYTF | TGTGCCTCCAGGGGAGGGGCGGGCTATGGCTACACCTTC
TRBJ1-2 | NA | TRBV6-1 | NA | CASSEVRGQRGYTF | TGTGCCAGCAGTGAAGTTCGAGGGCAGAGAGGCTACACCTTC
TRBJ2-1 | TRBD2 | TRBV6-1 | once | CASSEGVSGGADEQFF | TGTGCCAGCAGTGAAGGGGTAAGCGGGGGGGCGGATGAGCAGTTCTTC
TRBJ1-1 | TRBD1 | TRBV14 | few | CASSPDRGGENTEAFF | TGTGCCAGCAGCCCCGACAGGGGTGGGGAGAACACTGAAGCTTTCTTT
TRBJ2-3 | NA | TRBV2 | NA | CASSAGFGTDTQYF | TGTGCCAGCAGTGCGGGGTTTGGCACAGATACGCAGTATTTT
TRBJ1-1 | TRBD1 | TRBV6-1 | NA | CASSGGTGGASMNTEAFF | TGTGCCAGCAGTGGGGGGACAGGGGGCGCCTCCATGAACACTGAAGCTTTCTTT
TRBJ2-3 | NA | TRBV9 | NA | CASSVGGQSTDTQYF | TGTGCCAGCAGCGTAGGCGGACAAAGCACAGATACGCAGTATTTT
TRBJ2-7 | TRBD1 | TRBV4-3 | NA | CASSPQDRSPYEQYF | TGCGCCAGCAGCCCCCAGGACAGGAGTCCCTACGAGCAGTACTTC
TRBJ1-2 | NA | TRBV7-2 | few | CASSPAPGLGYGYTF | TGTGCCAGCAGCCCGGCTCCAGGGTTGGGCTATGGCTACACCTTC